Below, 19 T cell receptor beta chains from the same sample are listed, as sequenced in a study of CD8 T cells in ankylosing spondylitis. TCRdb reanalysed the 5' RACE reads using MiXCR and keeps one entry per CDR3 protein. This sample carries about 110,000 distinct CDR3 sequences, about 24% of them seen once, and the ten largest clones take around an eighth. Input material: synovial fluid, either unsorted or a sorted T cell fraction (not recorded which). The receptor source for this set is a male donor with ankylosing spondylitis.

This chain connects TRBV29-1 to TRBJ2-5; weak D call: TRBD1 (6 bases). The CDR3 is 13 amino acids. V lost 3 bases, J lost 4 bases, and 12 bases lay in between. Germline V lookup: CDR1 SQVTM, CDR2 ANQGSEA. The CDR3 protein is CSVEGDRPETQYF. In nucleotides, the CDR3 is TGCAGCGTTGAGGGAGACAGGCCAGAGACCCAGTACTTC. Together with reference TRBV29-1 and TRBJ2-5, the CDR3 gives the full variable domain: SAVISQKPSRDICQRGTSLTIQCQVDSQVTMMFWYRQQPGQSLTLIATANQGSEATYESGFVIDKFPISRPNLTFSTLTVSNMSPEDSSIYLCSVEGDRPETQYFGPGTRLLVL.

The rearrangement uses TRBV29-1 and TRBJ1-3; D not certain. From germline, CDR1 is SQVTM and CDR2 ANQGSEA. The CDR3 is 13 residues long. With 1 base removed from V and 3 bases from J, the gap between germline ends came to 7 bases. The CDR3, as DNA: TGCAGCGTTGAAGGGGATAGTGGAAACACCATATATTTT. It is translated as CSVEGDSGNTIYF. The full variable domain, in which reference TRBV29-1 and TRBJ1-3 provide the parts outside the CDR3, is SAVISQKPSRDICQRGTSLTIQCQVDSQVTMMFWYRQQPGQSLTLIATANQGSEATYESGFVIDKFPISRPNLTFSTLTVSNMSPEDSSIYLCSVEGDSGNTIYFGEGSWLTVV.

The rearrangement uses TRBV7-2 and TRBJ2-3; 8 bases fit TRBD2. The CDR3 loop spans 15 amino acids. Germline trimming cut 2 bases from V and 5 bases from J; bases unmatched to any gene: 6. Germline values: CDR1 SGHTA, CDR2 FQGNSA. Written as DNA, the CDR3 is TGTGCCAGCAGCTTATACGGGAGGGTAAAAGATACGCAGTATTTT. This sequence encodes CASSLYGRVKDTQYF.

A few counts support this clonotype. The J gene is TRBJ2-2, the V gene TRBV15, with D tentatively TRBD1 (6 bases). CDR3 length: 14 amino acids. The V and J ends lost 2 bases and 5 bases respectively, with 9 bases between them. Looked up from germline, CDR1 is LNHNV and CDR2 is YYDKDF (reference sequence). CDR3 amino acids: CATSRQGGTGELFF. In nucleotides, the CDR3 is TGTGCCACCAGCAGACAAGGGGGAACCGGGGAGCTGTTTTTT.

The chain joins TRBV2 to TRBJ2-2, with 7 bases fitting TRBD1. The germline V gene encodes CDR1 SNHLY and CDR2 FYNNEI. This CDR3 has 15 amino acids. With 6 bases clipped from V and 4 bases from J, the junction kept 8 bases outside the gene matches. In nucleotides, the CDR3 is TGTGCCAGCAGGCTACAGGGGACCACCACCGGGGAGCTGTTTTTT. Protein product: CASRLQGTTTGELFF.

The V call is TRBV11-3, the J call TRBJ2-1; 9 bases line up with TRBD2. The germline V gene has CDR1 SGHNT and CDR2 YENEEA. The CDR3 has 15 residues. The J segment lost 2 bases and the V segment lost 11 bases, leaving 10 bases of the junction unmatched. CDR3: CACTHSGSAYNEQFF. In DNA form, the CDR3 reads TGTGCCTGCACTCATAGCGGGAGTGCCTACAATGAGCAGTTCTTC. The whole variable domain, remainder taken from reference TRBV11-3 and TRBJ2-1, is EAGVVQSPRYKIIEKKQPVAFWCNPISGHNTLYWYLQNLGQGPELLIRYENEEAVDDSQLPKDRFSAERLKGVDSTLKIQPAELGDSAVYLCACTHSGSAYNEQFFGPGTRLTVL.

J is TRBJ2-7 and V is TRBV10-3, with TRBD2 as a possible D gene (5 bases). Germline CDR1 reads ENHRY; CDR2 reads SYGVKD. The CDR3 loop spans 16 amino acids. Trimming removed 4 bases at V and 0 bases at J, with 16 bases between. In DNA form, the CDR3 reads TGTGCCATCAGTGCCCCGCAAGGTGGGAGCTCCTACGAGCAGTACTTC. Its translation: CAISAPQGGSSYEQYF.

The V and J genes are TRBV14 and TRBJ2-2; D gene ambiguous. CDR3 length: 13 amino acids. Germline lookup yields CDR1 SGHDN and CDR2 FVKESK. Trimming removed 2 bases from V and 5 bases from J, with 6 bases in between. The CDR3 DNA follows: TGTGCCAGCAGCCAATCGCATACCGGGGAGCTGTTTTTT. It yields the protein CASSQSHTGELFF.

This clonotype was found many times. The V gene is TRBV5-6, the J gene TRBJ1-2, with D perhaps matching TRBD1 (5 bases). The V gene lost 1 base and the J gene lost 2 bases, with 9 bases spanning the gap. The germline V gene has CDR1 SGHDT and CDR2 YYEEEE. The CDR3 is 14 amino acids. This CDR3 reads CASSLLQANYGYTF. The CDR3 DNA follows: TGTGCCAGCAGCTTGCTACAGGCCAACTATGGCTACACCTTC.

This clonotype was counted a few times. The V call is TRBV20-1, the J call TRBJ1-2; TRBD1 matches at 8 bases. Germline V gives CDR1 DFQATT, CDR2 SNEGSKA (reference sequence). J lost 8 bases, V lost 0 bases, and 14 bases had no gene match. The CDR3 length is 16 residues. In DNA form, the CDR3 reads TGCAGTGCTAGAGATTATGACCCGGGACAGGCTCACGGCTACACCTTC. Translating it yields CSARDYDPGQAHGYTF.

CDR3 region: CASSVATGSEQYF. Here the CDR3 DNA reads TGTGCCAGCAGCGTAGCTACGGGGAGTGAGCAGTACTTC. V usage is TRBV9 and J usage is TRBJ2-7; D may be TRBD2 (5 bases). Trimming pared 0 bases from V and 7 bases from J, leaving 11 bases between. The CDR3 totals 13 residues. Germline lookup yields CDR1 SGDLS and CDR2 YYNGEE.

The V and J genes are TRBV20-1 and TRBJ2-7; 12 nucleotides agree with TRBD2. This CDR3 has 12 amino acids. The germline CDR1 and CDR2 sequences are DFQATT and SNEGSKA (reference sequence). The J segment lost 8 bases and the V segment lost 4 bases, leaving 3 bases of the junction unmatched. The CDR3 is CSATSGGDKQYF. In nucleotides, the CDR3 is TGCAGTGCTACTAGCGGGGGGGACAAGCAGTACTTC.

In its sample, this clonotype was seen a few times. The chain combines TRBV12-3 or TRBV12-4 with TRBJ2-7, with 7 positions matching TRBD2. The CDR3 has 12 residues. The V and J ends lost 5 bases and 2 bases, in that order; junction bases with no gene match: 0. The CDR3: CASSRGAYEQYF. The CDR3 DNA reads TGTGCCAGCAGTCGGGGGGCCTACGAGCAGTACTTC.

The rearrangement joins TRBV20-1 to TRBJ2-4; no definite D call. The CDR3 length is 15 residues. Between the trimmed V and J ends, which lost 1 base and 0 bases, there was a span of 10 bases. In germline, CDR1 is DFQATT, CDR2 SNEGSKA (reference sequence). The DNA of the CDR3 is TGCAGTGCTAGAGGCGCAAGACTAGCCAAAAACATTCAGTACTTC. Protein: CSARGARLAKNIQYF.

CDR3 in amino acids: CAIRGPVQETQYF. DNA of the CDR3: TGTGCCATCAGAGGACCCGTACAAGAGACCCAGTACTTC. The J gene is TRBJ2-5, the V gene TRBV10-3; D uncertain. The length of the CDR3 is 13 residues. Per the germline V gene, CDR1 is ENHRY and CDR2 is SYGVKD. Trimming took 6 bases from V and 2 from J, leaving 10 bases between them.

Ten or more counts support this clonotype. The CDR3 sequence is CASSQVEGQDYGYTF. Written as DNA, the CDR3 is TGCGCCAGCAGCCAAGTTGAGGGGCAGGACTATGGCTACACCTTC. The V gene is TRBV4-1, the J gene TRBJ1-2; D is possibly TRBD1 (5 bases). The CDR3 spans 15 residues. The V gene lost 1 base and the J gene lost 3 bases, with 12 bases spanning the gap. Germline values: CDR1 MGHRA, CDR2 YSYEKL.

The CDR3 nucleotides read TGTGCCACCAGTGATTCCGCGAGGGCCTCCTACGAGCAGTACTTC. As protein: CATSDSARASYEQYF. V usage is TRBV24-1 and J usage is TRBJ2-7, with D possibly matching TRBD2 (5 bases). Looked up from germline, CDR1 is KGHDR and CDR2 is SFDVKD. Trimming removed 2 bases at V and 0 bases at J, with 10 bases between. The CDR3 is 15 residues long.

The sample holds one count of this clonotype. This rearrangement joins TRBV29-1 to TRBJ2-1, with D unresolved. Trimming took off 6 bases at V and 3 bases at J, with 21 bases between the two ends. The CDR3 runs to 16 residues. Germline V lookup: CDR1 SQVTM, CDR2 ANQGSEA. The CDR3 sequence is CSVRLALLGIYNEQFF. The CDR3 nucleotides read TGCAGCGTCCGGTTGGCTTTACTGGGGATCTACAATGAGCAGTTCTTC.

This clonotype was counted a few times. The V call is TRBV3-1, the J call TRBJ1-2, with D maybe TRBD1 (5 bases). Trimming took 0 bases from V and 8 from J, leaving 10 bases between them. The CDR3 is 13 residues long. Germline values: CDR1 LGHDT, CDR2 YNNKEL (reference sequence). The CDR3 bases are TGTGCCAGCAGCCAAGATCAGGGTAGGGGCTACACCTTC. Encoded protein: CASSQDQGRGYTF.